This TCR beta chain was sequenced in a study of shared clonotypes between healthy human individuals. Whole-study results and caveats: Researchers found naive subsets generally carried larger estimated richness than memory subsets.

Caucasian adults residing in Nashville, Tennessee made up all the donors. This clone was counted a single time. Its antigen remains unknown. Method: immunoSEQ multiplex PCR; TCRdb's copy keeps in-frame clones and lacks some. The sample includes some 500,000 clones, less than 96% seen only once; the top ten take 0.06%. The V and J ends lost 2 bases and 2 bases respectively, with 13 bases between them. Germline V gene sequence: CDR1 MNHNY, CDR2 SVGAGI (reference sequence). CDR3 length: 15 amino acids. The sample was naive CD4+ T cells sorted from blood. Subset reported: CD45RA+ positively selected. The rearrangement joins TRBV6-6 to TRBJ2-7; D unresolved. The TCR sequence derives from a woman aged 25-40 years in good health. Here the CDR3 reads CASSYRADGPYEQYF. As DNA, the CDR3 is TGTGCCAGCAGTTACCGGGCGGACGGCCCCTACGAGCAGTACTTC.